Presented here are 27 T cell receptor beta chains from one specimen sequenced in a study of blood T cell repertoires in COVID-19. Generated by immunoSEQ multiplex PCR, the TCRdb table keeps only in-frame clones and is missing some. The sample lists roughly 110,000 clones; about 85% were seen once. Sequencing input: peripheral blood. All receptors come from a human donor in a cohort sampled during active COVID-19.

In DNA, the CDR3 is TGTGCCAGCAGTGAAGCGGTTGGGGGAGGTAGTCCCCACTATGGCTACACCTTC. Its translation: CASSEAVGGGSPHYGYTF. The chain employs TRBV6-1 and TRBJ1-2; D perhaps matches TRBD1 (5 bases). Trimming took off 0 bases at V and 3 bases at J, with 20 bases between the two ends. The CDR3 sequence is 18 residues long. Germline loops: CDR1 MNHNS, CDR2 SASEGT.

The chain has TRBV7-9 and TRBJ2-4, with 8 bases aligning to TRBD1. This CDR3 region has 15 residues. Germline trimming cut 4 bases from V and 1 base from J; bases unmatched to any gene: 3. CDR1 and CDR2 from the germline V gene are SEHNR and FQNEAQ (reference sequence). The DNA for the CDR3 is TGTGCCAGCAGCTCGACAGGGGTGGCCAAAAACATTCAGTACTTC. Protein sequence: CASSSTGVAKNIQYF.

CDR3 bases: TGTGCCAGCTCACCGGAGACAGGGAGGACCGGGGAGCTGTTTTTT. Protein: CASSPETGRTGELFF. This chain connects TRBV18 to TRBJ2-2; D is perhaps TRBD1 (7 bases). This CDR3 has 15 residues. The germline V gene has CDR1 KGHSH and CDR2 LQKENI. Trimming left V 3 bases short and J 5 bases short, with 13 bases between.

The V call is TRBV7-8, the J call TRBJ1-3, with 10 bases identical to TRBD1. The germline V gene encodes CDR1 SGHVS and CDR2 FQNEAQ. J was trimmed by 0 bases and V by 1 base; bases with no gene match: 15. The CDR3 covers 21 residues. The CDR3 nucleotides read TGTGCCAGCAGCTTAGATCAGCGGGACAGGGGTTTTACTTACTCTGGAAACACCATATATTTT. This sequence encodes CASSLDQRDRGFTYSGNTIYF.

This clone has just a few counts. This chain uses TRBV24-1 with TRBJ1-5; D perhaps matches TRBD1 (6 bases). Trimming took off 5 bases at V and 4 bases at J, with 14 bases between the two ends. Germline lookup yields CDR1 KGHDR and CDR2 SFDVKD. This CDR3 has 15 amino acids. This chain's CDR3 is CATSARGGRNQPQHF. In nucleotides, the CDR3 is TGTGCCACCAGTGCAAGAGGGGGTCGAAATCAGCCCCAGCATTTT.

The chain recombines TRBV7-8 with TRBJ1-1; TRBD1 agrees at 11 bases. With V trimmed by 3 bases and J by 1 base, 13 bases remained unmatched. Germline V gene lookup returns CDR1 SGHVS and CDR2 FQNEAQ. CDR3 length: 19 amino acids. CDR3 DNA sequence: TGTGCCAGCAGCTTTCCGGGACAGGGGGTGGGACTGAAGAACACTGAAGCTTTCTTT. Its translation: CASSFPGQGVGLKNTEAFF.

The V and J genes are TRBV3-1 (or the pseudogene TRBV3-2) and TRBJ2-1; D may be TRBD1 (6 bases). The V end was cut by 2 bases, the J end by 3 bases, with 17 bases between. Germline CDR1 LGHDT, CDR2 YNNKEL (reference sequence). The CDR3 sequence is 17 residues long. Here the CDR3 reads CASSQRGIGTRYNEQFF. The CDR3 nucleotides are TGTGCCAGCAGCCAAAGAGGTATAGGGACACGCTACAATGAGCAGTTCTTC.

The chain carries TRBV3-1 (or the pseudogene TRBV3-2) and TRBJ2-3; TRBD2 matches at 9 bases. V was clipped by 0 bases and J by 3 bases; unmatched bases: 7. The CDR3 is 17 amino acids. The germline V gene encodes CDR1 LGHDT and CDR2 YNNKEL (reference sequence). CDR3 amino acids: CASSQEVLAGLTDTQYF. The CDR3, as DNA: TGTGCCAGCAGCCAAGAGGTCCTAGCGGGGCTTACAGATACGCAGTATTTT.

The chain recombines TRBV2 with TRBJ2-1, with 9 bases matching TRBD1. CDR3 length: 14 amino acids. The V and J ends lost 6 bases and 6 bases, in that order; junction bases with no gene match: 6. In germline, CDR1 is SNHLY, CDR2 FYNNEI. The CDR3 sequence: CASRGTGTSNEQFF. The CDR3, as DNA: TGTGCCAGCAGGGGGACAGGGACGAGCAATGAGCAGTTCTTC. Filled out from reference TRBV2 and TRBJ2-1, the complete variable domain reads EPEVTQTPSHQVTQMGQEVILRCVPISNHLYFYWYRQILGQKVEFLVSFYNNEISEKSEIFDDQFSVERPDGSNFTLKIRSTKLEDSAMYFCASRGTGTSNEQFFGPGTRLTVL.

This clone was counted once. The chain carries TRBV12-3 or TRBV12-4 and TRBJ1-1, with D maybe TRBD1 (5 bases). The CDR3 spans 13 residues. Trimming took off 7 bases at V and 1 base at J, with 10 bases between the two ends. The CDR3 nucleotides are TGTGCCAGCATTCAGGGCCCGAACACTGAAGCTTTCTTT. This codes for CASIQGPNTEAFF.

This clone appeared once. CDR3 loop: CASSLDRANTGELFF. CDR3 nucleotides: TGTGCCAGCAGCCTGGACAGGGCAAACACCGGGGAGCTGTTTTTT. This chain links TRBV6-1 with TRBJ2-2; 8 nucleotides agree with TRBD1. Losses at the gene ends were 6 bases for V and 2 bases for J; bases not matched to a gene: 5. Germline V gene lookup returns CDR1 MNHNS and CDR2 SASEGT. This CDR3 contains 15 residues.

The chain is built from TRBV4-3 and TRBJ1-4, with 7 bases lining up with TRBD1. J gave up 8 bases and V 1 base, and 16 bases lay outside the gene matches. CDR3 length equals 18 residues. Germline CDR1 is LGHNA and CDR2 is YSLEER. The CDR3 DNA reads TGCGCCAGCAGCCAAGGGACCGGGACAGACGTCAAGGGGGAAAAACTGTTTTTT. This sequence encodes CASSQGTGTDVKGEKLFF.

This clone appeared once. The rearrangement links TRBV6-2 or TRBV6-3 to TRBJ2-7, with a tentative D call TRBD1 (6 bases). The CDR3 consists of 14 residues. The germline V gene has CDR1 MNHEY and CDR2 SVGEGT. The germline V and J ends were trimmed by 5 bases and 4 bases, with 15 bases remaining between them. The CDR3: CASSPIVGGYEQYF. The CDR3 coding sequence is TGTGCCAGCAGTCCAATCGTAGGGGGTTACGAGCAGTACTTC.

The CDR3 DNA is TGCGCCAGCAGCGGACAGGGGATTAGTGAAAAACTGTTTTTT. Protein sequence: CASSGQGISEKLFF. The chain uses TRBV5-1 and TRBJ1-4, with 9 nucleotides matching TRBD1. From germline, CDR1 is SGHRS and CDR2 YFSETQ. With 4 bases clipped from V and 7 bases from J, the junction kept 5 bases outside the gene matches. The CDR3 is 14 amino acids.

This chain uses TRBV12-3 or TRBV12-4 with TRBJ1-5, with no clear D. The CDR3 spans 11 residues. Trimming left V 3 bases short and J 11 bases short, with 8 bases between. The CDR3 region has the DNA TGTGCCAGCAGTTTTAAATTAGCCCAGCATTTT. Its protein product is CASSFKLAQHF.

V and J are TRBV10-3 and TRBJ2-7; 12 nucleotides agree with TRBD1. Unmatched junction bases numbered 3, after V lost 4 bases and J lost 5 bases. Germline loops: CDR1 ENHRY, CDR2 SYGVKD. The CDR3 is 14 residues long. The CDR3, as DNA: TGTGCCATCAGTGGGGGGACAGGGGGCGACGAGCAGTACTTC. Its translation: CAISGGTGGDEQYF.

The chain carries TRBV6-2 or TRBV6-3 and TRBJ1-6, with 9 bases matching TRBD1. CDR1 MNHEY and CDR2 SVGEGT come from the germline V gene. After removal of 2 bases from V and 7 bases from J, the junction contained 6 bases not matched to a gene. This CDR3 comprises 16 residues. CDR3 protein: CASSYTSGTGNSPLHF. CDR3 DNA sequence: TGTGCCAGCAGTTACACCTCCGGGACAGGGAATTCACCCCTCCACTTT.

The chain joins TRBV15 to TRBJ2-1, with 16 bases aligning to TRBD2. V was pared by 0 bases and J by 7 bases, with 0 bases of the junction left unmatched. Germline V gene data show CDR1 as LNHNV and CDR2 as YYDKDF (reference sequence). CDR3 length: 16 amino acids. CDR3 loop: CATSREGLAGGNEQFF. CDR3 sequence (DNA): TGTGCCACCAGCAGAGAGGGACTAGCGGGGGGGAATGAGCAGTTCTTC.

The chain joins TRBV9 to TRBJ1-1; no reliable D call. Per germline, CDR1 SGDLS and CDR2 YYNGEE. Trimming shortened V by 4 bases and J by 3 bases, and 10 bases separated the two germline ends. This CDR3 is 13 amino acids long. The CDR3 protein is CASSNPGDTEAFF. In DNA, the CDR3 is TGTGCCAGCAGCAACCCCGGGGACACTGAAGCTTTCTTT. The variable domain in full, completed from reference TRBV9 and TRBJ1-1, reads DSGVTQTPKHLITATGQRVTLRCSPRSGDLSVYWYQQSLDQGLQFLIQYYNGEERAKGNILERFSAQQFPDLHSELNLSSLELGDSALYFCASSNPGDTEAFFGQGTRLTVV.

The chain joins TRBV2 to TRBJ1-2; no clear D gene. Trimming took 7 bases from V and 7 from J, leaving 16 bases between them. Germline loops: CDR1 SNHLY, CDR2 FYNNEI. The CDR3 contains 13 residues. The CDR3 coding sequence is TGTGCCAGCATTTTAGAGTTTAGCGGTGGCTACACCTTC. Translated, it gives CASILEFSGGYTF.

This clone was recorded once. The V and J genes are TRBV6-2 or TRBV6-3 and TRBJ1-1, with D possibly matching TRBD1 (6 bases). The CDR3 is 15 amino acids. V lost 5 bases and J 6 bases, leaving 19 bases between the germline ends. CDR1 MNHEY and CDR2 SVGEGT come from the germline V gene. The CDR3 DNA reads as TGTGCCAGCAGTGATCCCCAGGGGATAATCGCTGAAGCTTTCTTT. Translated: CASSDPQGIIAEAFF.

The rearrangement uses TRBV7-3 and TRBJ1-4, with D unresolved. Between the trimmed V and J ends, which lost 1 base and 7 bases, there was a span of 13 bases. Germline loops: CDR1 SGHTA, CDR2 FQGTGA. This CDR3 region has 15 residues. CDR3 amino acids: CASSLKLGRGEKLFF. The DNA for the CDR3 is TGTGCCAGCAGCTTAAAGCTGGGTAGAGGTGAAAAACTGTTTTTT.

V is TRBV9 and J is TRBJ2-1; 10 bases match TRBD2. Trimming cost V 0 bases and J 5 bases; bases outside gene matches: 2. The CDR3 has 15 residues. CDR1 is SGDLS, CDR2 YYNGEE, per germline. The CDR3 region is CASSVVAGGNNEQFF. In DNA, the CDR3 is TGTGCCAGCAGCGTAGTAGCGGGGGGAAACAATGAGCAGTTCTTC.

The V call is TRBV30, the J call TRBJ1-3; D is ambiguous. CDR3 length equals 15 residues. V was pared by 0 bases and J by 0 bases, with 9 bases between. The germline CDR1 and CDR2 sequences are GTSNPN and SVGIG (reference sequence). CDR3 sequence reads: CAWSVFRNSGNTIYF. Here the CDR3 DNA reads TGTGCCTGGAGTGTATTCAGAAACTCTGGAAACACCATATATTTT. Using reference TRBV30 and TRBJ1-3 for the parts outside the CDR3, the full variable domain is SQTIHQWPATLVQPVGSPLSLECTVEGTSNPNLYWYRQAAGRGLQLLFYSVGIGQISSEVPQNLSASRPQDRQFILSSKKLLLSDSGFYLCAWSVFRNSGNTIYFGEGSWLTVV.

V usage is TRBV30 and J usage is TRBJ1-2; 8 positions agree with TRBD1. V dropped 3 bases and J dropped 8; count of bases not matched to a gene: 5. This CDR3 is 12 amino acids long. The germline gives CDR1 GTSNPN, CDR2 SVGIG (reference sequence). The CDR3 nucleotides read TGTGCCTGGAGGACAGGGGTTGGAGGCTACACCTTC. Protein: CAWRTGVGGYTF.

The rearrangement joins TRBV29-1 to TRBJ2-5, with D perhaps TRBD2 (7 bases). The germline CDR1 and CDR2 sequences are SQVTM and ANQGSEA. The CDR3 loop spans 13 amino acids. Deletions cut 5 bases from V and 4 bases from J, with 14 bases between. CDR3 amino acids: CSVTTGGGETQYF. The CDR3 coding sequence is TGCAGCGTTACGACAGGCGGGGGAGAGACCCAGTACTTC.

The gene calls are TRBV6-5 and TRBJ2-2; TRBD1 matches at 7 bases. The CDR3 runs 14 residues. Trimming took 5 bases from V and 5 from J; bases not matched to a gene: 5. Germline assignment: CDR1 MNHEY and CDR2 SVGAGI. This CDR3 reads CASSRDRWTGELFF. The CDR3 nucleotides are TGTGCCAGCAGTCGGGACAGATGGACCGGGGAGCTGTTTTTT.